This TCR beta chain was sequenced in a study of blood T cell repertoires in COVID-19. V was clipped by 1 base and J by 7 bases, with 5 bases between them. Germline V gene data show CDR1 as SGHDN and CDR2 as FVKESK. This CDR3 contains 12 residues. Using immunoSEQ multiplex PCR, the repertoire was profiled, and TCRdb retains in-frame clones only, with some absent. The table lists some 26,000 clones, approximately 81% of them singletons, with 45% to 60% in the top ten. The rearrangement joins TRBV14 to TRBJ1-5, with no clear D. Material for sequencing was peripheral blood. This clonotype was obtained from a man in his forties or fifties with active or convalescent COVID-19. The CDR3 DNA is TGTGCCAGCAGCCAAGGAGGCCAGCCCCAGCATTTT. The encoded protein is CASSQGGQPQHF.